This is a list of T cell receptor beta chains from one sample in a study of Ad26.COV2.S vaccination and SARS-CoV-2 variants. Libraries were prepared by immunoSEQ multiplex PCR; TCRdb keeps only in-frame clonotypes and omits some of them. This sample has just under 250,000 clones; approximately 88% occur once, and the top ten carry around 11%. Sequences were derived from peripheral blood, sampled in a trial of Ad26.COV2.S vaccine versus placebo. The receptor set was obtained from a person between 18 and 65 years old who received the Ad26.COV2.S COVID-19 vaccine or a placebo. CDR3s include the opening cysteine and the closing phenylalanine or tryptophan. Size values are once, few and many counts, or a class for expanded clones, and some rows have none.

cdr3_aa: CASSPKRSSYNEQFF
j_call: TRBJ2-1
clone_size: .
v_call: TRBV7-2

cdr3_aa: CASSPSDRSYNEQFF
j_call: TRBJ2-1
clone_size: .
v_call: TRBV7-9

cdr3_aa: CASSLRGRRFTDTQYF
j_call: TRBJ2-3
clone_size: once
v_call: TRBV5-6

cdr3_aa: CASSLGGGRPAEQYF
j_call: TRBJ2-7
clone_size: .
v_call: TRBV11-2

cdr3_aa: CASSLGKSALGYTF
j_call: TRBJ1-2
clone_size: few
v_call: TRBV5-1

cdr3_aa: CASSPLTGIGAFF
j_call: TRBJ1-1
clone_size: once
v_call: TRBV5-1

cdr3_aa: CASSKAGLGTGELFF
j_call: TRBJ2-2
clone_size: .
v_call: TRBV21-1

cdr3_aa: CASSATSGRASHTQYF
j_call: TRBJ2-3
clone_size: .
v_call: TRBV13

cdr3_aa: CASTNLGQWGAQWANEKLFF
j_call: TRBJ1-4
clone_size: .
v_call: TRBV19

cdr3_aa: CATSRGRVSSGNTIYF
j_call: TRBJ1-3
clone_size: once
v_call: TRBV15

cdr3_aa: CASKGSGRGWEYF
j_call: TRBJ2-5
clone_size: .
v_call: TRBV2

cdr3_aa: CASSRSLAGGGDEQFF
j_call: TRBJ2-1
clone_size: .
v_call: TRBV7-3

cdr3_aa: CASSLAGEGSSGNTIYF
j_call: TRBJ1-3
clone_size: .
v_call: TRBV7-6

cdr3_aa: CASSPKGALGETQYF
j_call: TRBJ2-5
clone_size: once
v_call: TRBV7-2

cdr3_aa: CASSLRDRGRSPLHF
j_call: TRBJ1-6
clone_size: .
v_call: TRBV11-2

cdr3_aa: CATSDKQGIGAFF
j_call: TRBJ1-1
clone_size: .
v_call: TRBV24-1

cdr3_aa: CASSEPGGGQPQHF
j_call: TRBJ1-5
clone_size: once
v_call: TRBV25-1

cdr3_aa: CASRRGNREGYTF
j_call: TRBJ1-2
clone_size: .
v_call: TRBV6-5

cdr3_aa: CASSPTGGLNNQPQHF
j_call: TRBJ1-5
clone_size: .
v_call: TRBV18

cdr3_aa: CASSHHPANPIETQYF
j_call: TRBJ2-5
clone_size: .
v_call: TRBV4-3

cdr3_aa: CASSLPEGARNSPLHF
j_call: TRBJ1-6
clone_size: .
v_call: TRBV11-1

cdr3_aa: CAWSAGSGANVLTF
j_call: TRBJ2-6
clone_size: .
v_call: TRBV30

cdr3_aa: CAISATSDLAGNTQYF
j_call: TRBJ2-3
clone_size: .
v_call: TRBV10-3

cdr3_aa: CASSSRQQGLSNQPQHF
j_call: TRBJ1-5
clone_size: .
v_call: TRBV27

cdr3_aa: CASSLRAGGANVLTF
j_call: TRBJ2-6
clone_size: .
v_call: TRBV11-2

cdr3_aa: CASAQGVGETQYF
j_call: TRBJ2-5
clone_size: .
v_call: TRBV25-1

cdr3_aa: CASSVVASGGYNEQFF
j_call: TRBJ2-1
clone_size: once
v_call: TRBV9

cdr3_aa: CASSVLLAGRNEQFF
j_call: TRBJ2-1
clone_size: .
v_call: TRBV25-1

cdr3_aa: CATSRDTPGTETVRGYTF
j_call: TRBJ1-2
clone_size: .
v_call: TRBV15

cdr3_aa: CASSLQSRGRFPDTQYF
j_call: TRBJ2-3
clone_size: .
v_call: TRBV7-2

cdr3_aa: CSAIGGDTIYF
j_call: TRBJ1-3
clone_size: .
v_call: TRBV20-1

cdr3_aa: CASSLRKNTEAFF
j_call: TRBJ1-1
clone_size: .
v_call: TRBV19

cdr3_aa: CASSLGSRQPQHF
j_call: TRBJ1-5
clone_size: .
v_call: TRBV12-3/TRBV12-4

cdr3_aa: CASLRGTSTDTQYF
j_call: TRBJ2-3
clone_size: .
v_call: TRBV7-8

cdr3_aa: CASSGVSYGYTF
j_call: TRBJ1-2
clone_size: .
v_call: TRBV2

cdr3_aa: CASSLEGQGRAYTF
j_call: TRBJ1-2
clone_size: .
v_call: TRBV5-4

cdr3_aa: CAWSRQSETQYF
j_call: TRBJ2-5
clone_size: once
v_call: TRBV30

cdr3_aa: CAWSALRELAFF
j_call: TRBJ1-1
clone_size: .
v_call: TRBV30

cdr3_aa: CASSQPYKNSPLHF
j_call: TRBJ1-6
clone_size: .
v_call: TRBV4-1